This T cell receptor (beta chain) was retrieved from a study of cytomegalovirus exposure and HLA in healthy donors. Findings of the study overall: Versus the roughly 670-donor mean, an Asian-associated ancestry cluster reportedly showed fewer N-insertions in a later analysis.

Concerning this clone itself: What it recognizes is unknown.

The PCR made use of 60 Vbeta and 13 Jbeta primers. Generated by immunoSEQ multiplex PCR, the TCRdb table keeps only in-frame clones and is missing some. The sample lists roughly 100,000 clones, 65% to 80% occurring once. This CDR3 region has 17 residues. Germline CDR1 reads SGHDT; CDR2 reads YYEEEE. The V and J ends lost 3 bases and 5 bases, in that order; junction bases with no gene match: 14. The receptor's source is a woman aged 45-65 years in good health and CMV-seropositive. The chain is built from TRBV5-6 and TRBJ2-1, with 7 bases identical to TRBD1. Sequencing used PBMCs. The CDR3: CASSWWTGNIGHNEQFF. The CDR3, as DNA: TGTGCCAGCAGCTGGTGGACAGGAAACATTGGTCACAATGAGCAGTTCTTC. Looking up the rest from reference TRBV5-6 and TRBJ2-1 gives the full variable domain: DAGVTQSPTHLIKTRGQQVTLRCSPKSGHDTVSWYQQALGQGPQFIFQYYEEEERQRGNFPDRFSGHQFPNYSSELNVNALLLGDSALYLCASSWWTGNIGHNEQFFGPGTRLTVL.